Shown below are 3 T cell receptor beta chains from a single sample sequenced in a study of shared clonotypes between healthy human individuals. Repertoires were generated with immunoSEQ multiplex PCR, while TCRdb's copy carries only in-frame clones and drops some. The table has more than 850,000 clones, approximately 80% seen once; the top ten hold under 0.6%. Sequenced material: memory CD4+ T cells from PBMCs. This sample's subset: CD45RA-negative fraction. Receptors originate from a man aged 18 to 30 in good health. Some clones in this sample may be carry-over from other donors' samples.

This clone was seen more than once but under ten times. The rearrangement joins TRBV28 to TRBJ2-7; D remains unclear. Germline loops: CDR1 MDHEN, CDR2 SYDVKM. This CDR3 has 13 residues. V lost 1 base, J lost 0 bases, and 4 bases lay in between. CDR3 DNA sequence: TGTGCCAGCAGTTTATTGTCCTCCTACGAGCAGTACTTC. This gives the protein CASSLLSSYEQYF.

V is TRBV11-3 and J is TRBJ2-7; 14 bases fit TRBD2. The trim removed 5 bases at V and 3 bases at J, leaving 6 bases unmatched. The germline V gene has CDR1 SGHNT and CDR2 YENEEA. The CDR3 spans 16 residues. The chain's CDR3 is CASSSGLAGGNYEQYF. The CDR3 region has the DNA TGTGCCAGCAGCAGTGGACTAGCGGGAGGCAACTACGAGCAGTACTTC.

The V gene is TRBV6-1, the J gene TRBJ2-5, with 9 bases that match TRBD2. Germline CDR1 is MNHNS and CDR2 is SASEGT. The CDR3 runs to 16 residues. Losses at the gene ends were 1 base for V and 6 bases for J; bases not matched to a gene: 9. As DNA, the CDR3 is TGTGCCAGCAGTGAAGGGGTAGCGGGAGTTGCGAAGACCCAGTACTTC. This translates into CASSEGVAGVAKTQYF.